One T cell receptor beta chain is described in this entry. The germline gives CDR1 MDHEN, CDR2 SYDVKM. The CDR3 is 16 residues long. Per the original methods: Using reference gene primer amplification, nucleated cell counts were estimated. Profiling relied on immunoSEQ multiplex PCR, and the TCRdb table lists in-frame clones only, not all of them. The D gene and trimming were derived from the DNA, and the V and J assignments and clone size from that table. Of approximately 150,000 clones listed, roughly four fifths are singletons. The data belong to a study of blood T cell repertoires in COVID-19. Study-level information: The samples span acute and convalescent COVID-19 from the United States, Italy and Spain. The cDNA or gDNA used as material had been derived from T cells, B-cell-depleted T cells, or PBMCs.

This clonotype originated in a woman over 75 with acute or convalescent COVID-19. The sequenced sample consisted of peripheral blood. This sequence joins TRBV28 and TRBJ2-6; D is perhaps TRBD1 (5 bases). The CDR3 DNA sequence: TGTGCAACAGGTAGGGTGCTCAACTCTGGGGCCAACGTCCTGACTTTC. Translated: CATGRVLNSGANVLTF.